What follows describes a single T cell receptor beta chain. Its cognate antigen has yet to be identified. The sample holds no much larger clone one base away, and base qualities are not on file. Sample time point, as interpreted from the label and publication: approximately twelve months on ibrutinib. For TCR beta library preparation, roughly 2 micrograms of genomic DNA were extracted from the cryopreserved PBMCs. High-throughput TCR beta sequencing was performed on longitudinal blood samples from CLL patients receiving ibrutinib monotherapy. Patients were enrolled in a phase 2 open-label single-center ibrutinib monotherapy trial. A MiSeq instrument was used for deep resolution sequencing, which targeted depths ranging from 1 in 1 million up to 1 in 200,000 T cells, with coverage averaging 10x for each clonotype. The immunoSEQ hsTCRB Kit was used to generate TCR beta libraries. From the authors' description of their analysis: The data were analyzed with ImmunoSEQ Analyzer and ImmunoSEQ Data Assistant, and V, D and J gene assignments followed IMGT definitions. Clonality, which ranges from 0 to 1, was calculated by subtracting the normalized Shannon entropy of productive rearrangement frequencies from one. Public clonotype analysis was restricted to overrepresented clonotypes comprising at least 0.05% of each patient's repertoire. Repertoires from about a dozen age-matched healthy donors in immuneACCESS were used as clonality controls. TCRdb holds this immuneACCESS table with in-frame rearrangements only. Some clones are missing; in checked studies, unresolved V genes explain under half, and the rest has no known cause. V and J calls and clone size are those listed in that table; D and trimming were worked out from the DNA. In this sample the table shows 85,000 or so clones, roughly three quarters of which occur a single time. The ten largest clones capture roughly 4.8% of the sample.

V is reduced by 0 bases and J by 2 bases, leaving a spacing of 8 bases between them. For CDR1 and CDR2, the germline V gene lists KGHSH and LQKENI. The CDR3 starts with the cysteine, ends with the phenylalanine, and has 14 residues. Of the read, only the CDR3 DNA is kept; its 42 bases are in frame from base 1. This sample is drawn from a study of cytotoxic CD8 clonotypes in ibrutinib-treated CLL (dated by TCRdb to the early 2020s). For the study in its entirety: The cohort was composed of about 10 relapsed/refractory and fewer than 16 treatment-naive patients; IGHV unmutated status was identified in 17 patients. All remission and progressive disease samples were collected while patients were still receiving ibrutinib. The response samples were drawn at a median of around eleven months into treatment, with a range of about 6 to 36 months. Of the approximately 94 people in the trial, approximately 26 had longitudinal samples available. Cryopreserved peripheral blood mononuclear cells were collected before treatment, at response, and at either disease progression or sustained remission. Responses were partial in approximately 24 patients and complete in 2; after median around 68 months follow-up, around 15 stayed in remission and roughly twelve progressed. On average, each sample yielded around 250,000 productive templates and about 100,000 productive rearrangements. Beyond this particular receptor, the publication reports: Clonality increased at ibrutinib response, stayed stable in sustained remission, and fell back toward baseline at progression. Public clonotypes were found to be uncommon and were observed to contract or remain stable during treatment; the increase in clonality was shown to reflect expansion of private clonotypes at ibrutinib response. Baseline clonality exceeded that of age-matched healthy donors and correlated strongly with circulating CD8+ T-cell counts. Sampling times were not matched between patients in sustained remission and patients whose disease was progressing, and lymph node repertoires were not examined.

The rearranged segments are TRBV18 and TRBJ2-7, with no reliable assignment of the D segment. This TCR derives from a human donor with chronic lymphocytic leukemia. Sequenced material: PBMCs, taken after 12 months of ibrutinib treatment. The sequence in DNA is TGTGCCAGCTCACCACCGGGATCCCCCTACGAGCAGTACTTC. Translation gives CASSPPGSPYEQYF.